The 3 T cell receptor beta chains below all came from one sample that was sequenced in a study of cytomegalovirus exposure and HLA in healthy donors (dated by TCRdb to about 2017). Libraries were made using the immunoSEQ multiplex PCR assay. For the multiplex PCR, a mixture combining 60 forward primers for TCR Vbeta segments and 13 reverse primers for TCR Jbeta segments was used. TCRdb took over this immuneACCESS table, retaining in-frame rearrangements with V and J assigned. Such tables are incomplete; in checked studies, under half of the missing clones stem from an unresolved V gene, and the remainder is unexplained. The sample table shows around 100,000 clones, and 70% are seen once. Around 9.9% of the sample rests with the top ten. Input material: PBMCs. The receptors were gathered from a man aged 40-50 years in good health and CMV-seropositive.

This clone has a handful of counts. The chain recombines TRBV30 with TRBJ2-7; 8 nucleotides agree with TRBD1. In germline, CDR1 is GTSNPN, CDR2 SVGIG (reference sequence). The CDR3 is 15 residues long. Losses at the gene ends were 3 bases for V and 5 bases for J; bases not matched to a gene: 12. CDR3 amino acids: CAWRPQGARLNEQYF. DNA for the CDR3: TGTGCCTGGAGACCGCAGGGGGCAAGACTGAACGAGCAGTACTTC.

This clone was seen at least ten times. This rearrangement joins TRBV7-3 to TRBJ2-7; TRBD1 is a possible D gene (5 bases). Germline loops: CDR1 SGHTA, CDR2 FQGTGA. V lost 6 bases to trimming and J lost 1 base, with 10 bases between them. The CDR3 length is 13 residues. The CDR3 nucleotides read TGTGCCAGCAGGCTAGGGGTTTCCTACGAGCAGTACTTC. Its translation is CASRLGVSYEQYF.

This clone came up a few times. The chain is built from TRBV28 and TRBJ1-2; D ambiguous. The CDR3 runs to 13 residues. CDR1 is MDHEN, CDR2 SYDVKM, per germline. V lost 2 bases and J lost 4, with 8 bases in between. For the CDR3, the DNA is TGTGCCAGCAGTTTAGGGCAGATCTATGGCTACACCTTC. This encodes CASSLGQIYGYTF.